This T cell receptor beta chain was captured by sequencing in a study of OX40 agonist ivuxolimab in advanced cancers. General observations from the study: The specificity for antigen of the expanded peripheral T cells was not determined. At doses 0.1 to 3.0 mg/kg, CD4+ and CD8+ clones expanded.

Generated by immunoSEQ multiplex PCR, the TCRdb table keeps only in-frame clones and is missing some. This sample has roughly 100,000 clones, with about 85% found just once. The germline V gene has CDR1 SGHAT and CDR2 FQDESV (reference sequence). V was pared by 5 bases and J by 6 bases, with 16 bases between. There are 14 residues in the CDR3. This clone was seen a single time. Its cognate antigen is unknown. The chain has TRBV11-1 and TRBJ1-1; possible D gene TRBD1, 5 bases. The sequence derives from an adult with an advanced solid tumor such as melanoma, head and neck, liver or kidney cancer. The input for sequencing was CD4+ or CD8+ T cells sorted from blood, taken in a trial of the OX40 agonist ivuxolimab. CDR3 amino acids: CASSPAGGRAEAFF. The CDR3, as DNA: TGTGCCAGCAGCCCCGCGGGGGGTAGAGCTGAAGCTTTCTTT.